This T cell receptor beta chain was identified during a study of shared clonotypes between healthy human individuals. Findings of the study overall: Sharing of clonotypes among donors was expected to vary with sequencing depth.

A note on this clone: The target antigen is unknown.

Sequencing used immunoSEQ multiplex PCR; TCRdb keeps in-frame clones, though not all of them. The sample has about 1 million clones; about 75% are singletons. Looked up from germline, CDR1 is MDHEN and CDR2 is SYDVKM. V gave up 5 bases and J gave up 11 bases; unmatched junction bases: 11. CDR3 length: 13 amino acids. Sequenced input: memory CD4+ T cells sorted from blood. The subset: CD45RA-negative fraction. The chain recombines TRBV28 with TRBJ1-1; TRBD1 matches 7 bases. This receptor was taken from a man younger than 30 in good health. CDR3 residues: CASSPNTGEEAFF. CDR3 DNA: TGTGCCAGCAGTCCTAACACAGGGGAGGAGGCTTTCTTT.